These T cell receptor beta chains were read from a single sample in a study of human T cells and chemical hapten exposure. TCRdb passed the RACE reads through MiXCR, listing each CDR3 protein once. There are about 340,000 distinct CDR3 sequences in the sample; roughly 6.9% occur only once, and roughly 8% lies in the top ten. Source: whole blood, taken in connection with sensitization to the hapten diphenylcyclopropenone (DPC). These receptors all come from a woman under 30 with alopecia areata. Some clones in this sample may be carry-over from other donors' samples. The CDR3 runs from the conserved cysteine through the conserved F or W. Each record gives: V gene, J gene, clone size, D gene, CDR3 protein, CDR3 DNA. The D gene is left open where the match is weak. Some rows have no size entry. The others give once, few or many, or a class for an expanded clone.

TRBV12-3/TRBV12-4,TRBJ1-5,many,TRBD1,CASSLRDRGQPQHF,TGTGCCAGCAGTCTCCGGGACAGGGGTCAGCCCCAGCATTTT
TRBV24-1,TRBJ2-1,few,-,CATSGYNEQFF,TGTGCCACCTCCGGTTACAATGAGCAGTTCTTC
TRBV7-9,TRBJ1-5,-,-,CASSLQGSANQPQHF,TGTGCCAGCAGCTTACAGGGCAGCGCAAATCAGCCCCAGCATTTT
TRBV3-1,TRBJ2-7,-,-,CASSPLAVIDEQYF,TGTGCCAGCAGCCCCCTTGCAGTGATCGACGAGCAGTACTTC
TRBV7-2,TRBJ1-2,few,-,CASSSNRGLGYGYTF,TGTGCCAGCAGCTCCAACCGGGGGTTGGGCTATGGCTACACCTTC
TRBV13,TRBJ2-3,few,-,CASSPWTLPDTQYF,TGTGCCAGCAGCCCCTGGACTCTACCAGATACGCAGTATTTT
TRBV7-2,TRBJ1-5,few,-,CASSRWGSGGNQPQHF,TGTGCCAGCAGCCGCTGGGGGAGTGGAGGCAATCAGCCCCAGCATTTT
TRBV10-3,TRBJ1-2,many,-,CAISLGSPGDNYGYTF,TGTGCCATCAGCCTAGGGTCTCCCGGGGACAACTATGGCTACACCTTC
TRBV14,TRBJ2-7,-,-,CASSEGPKDEQYF,TGTGCCAGCAGTGAGGGTCCAAAAGACGAGCAGTACTTC
TRBV11-1,TRBJ2-3,few,-,CASSLVVRSGSTDTQYF,TGTGCCAGCAGCTTAGTAGTCCGTTCAGGGAGCACAGATACGCAGTATTTT
TRBV12-3/TRBV12-4,TRBJ1-2,-,-,CASSLVGPTGGGYTF,TGTGCCAGCAGTTTAGTTGGGCCGACAGGCGGAGGCTACACCTTC
TRBV20-1,TRBJ2-7,many,TRBD1,CSASRRQGAREQYF,TGCAGTGCCTCGAGGAGACAGGGGGCGCGGGAGCAGTACTTC
TRBV7-9,TRBJ2-3,many,-,CASSLATAGTDTQYF,TGTGCCAGCAGCTTAGCGACGGCAGGCACAGATACGCAGTATTTT
TRBV7-8,TRBJ1-2,-,-,CASSPFRVATGYGYTF,TGTGCCAGCAGCCCTTTTAGGGTAGCAACTGGCTATGGCTACACCTTC
TRBV20-1,TRBJ2-4,few,-,CSAIIQGGGNIQYF,TGCAGTGCTATAATACAGGGAGGGGGAAACATTCAGTACTTC
TRBV6-5,TRBJ1-1,few,-,CASSYRARGNTEAFF,TGTGCCAGCAGTTACAGGGCCAGGGGTAACACTGAAGCTTTCTTT
TRBV12-3/TRBV12-4,TRBJ2-5,many,TRBD2,CASSFGLAGTQYF,TGTGCCAGCAGTTTCGGACTAGCTGGGACCCAGTACTTC
TRBV4-3,TRBJ1-6,-,-,CASKLGAGYNSPLHF,TGCGCCAGCAAGTTAGGGGCGGGATATAATTCACCCCTCCACTTT
TRBV6-5,TRBJ2-2,many,-,CASSPSSLGSGELFF,TGTGCCAGCAGTCCCAGTAGCCTTGGGTCAGGGGAGCTGTTTTTT
TRBV6-1,TRBJ2-1,few,-,CASSVRPYNEQFF,TGTGCCAGCAGCGTCCGTCCCTACAATGAGCAGTTCTTC
TRBV12-3/TRBV12-4,TRBJ2-3,many,-,CASTQGPDTQYF,TGTGCCAGCACCCAAGGGCCAGATACGCAGTATTTT
TRBV29-1,TRBJ2-7,many,-,CSVESRERTYEQYF,TGCAGCGTTGAGAGCAGGGAGAGGACCTACGAGCAGTACTTC
TRBV6-6,TRBJ1-2,-,-,CASSYSGQTFYGYTF,TGTGCCAGCAGTTACAGCGGACAGACTTTCTATGGCTACACCTTC
TRBV7-6,TRBJ2-5,-,-,CASSLAVRTIEGETQYF,TGTGCCAGCAGCTTAGCGGTCCGGACCATCGAGGGGGAGACCCAGTACTTC
TRBV4-2,TRBJ2-1,many,-,CASSQDPQGLAYNEQFF,TGTGCCAGCAGCCAAGATCCGCAGGGGCTGGCCTACAATGAGCAGTTCTTC
TRBV12-3/TRBV12-4,TRBJ2-3,-,TRBD1,CASSTGVRDTQYF,TGTGCCAGCAGTACAGGGGTGAGAGATACGCAGTATTTT
TRBV7-6,TRBJ2-4,-,-,CASSLRVGVAKNIQYF,TGTGCCAGCAGCTTAAGGGTAGGGGTAGCCAAAAACATTCAGTACTTC
TRBV27,TRBJ1-2,-,-,CASSDLHAYGYTF,TGTGCCAGCAGTGACCTTCACGCCTATGGCTACACCTTC
TRBV12-3/TRBV12-4,TRBJ2-1,few,-,CASSFFDEQFF,TGTGCCAGCAGTTTCTTCGATGAGCAGTTCTTC